A single sample is the source of the 24 T cell receptor beta chains below, sequenced in a study of blood T cell repertoires in COVID-19. The data were produced by immunoSEQ multiplex PCR, yet TCRdb's version contains in-frame clones alone and is incomplete. The top ten hold 1.5% to 1.8% of the sample, which has fewer than 150,000 clones, around 85% seen once. Sequencing used peripheral blood. The receptors originated from a man in his fifties with acute or convalescent COVID-19.

J is TRBJ1-1 and V is TRBV10-3; weak D call: TRBD1 (5 bases). CDR1 and CDR2 from the germline V gene are ENHRY and SYGVKD. The CDR3 totals 13 residues. V shed 6 bases and J shed 7 bases, with 15 bases lying between them. Here the CDR3 DNA reads TGTGCCATCAGGGCGGGAGGGGCGAATGAAGCTTTCTTT. Protein product: CAIRAGGANEAFF.

The genes are TRBV30 and TRBJ1-1, with D maybe TRBD1 (5 bases). Trimming removed 0 bases at V and 2 bases at J, with 10 bases between. Germline V gene data show CDR1 as GTSNPN and CDR2 as SVGIG (reference sequence). The CDR3 has 14 amino acids. In DNA form, the CDR3 reads TGTGCCTGGAGTGTAAGGAGGGACAACACTGAAGCTTTCTTT. Residues: CAWSVRRDNTEAFF.

This clone was counted a single time. The gene calls are TRBV30 and TRBJ1-1; 7 bases fit TRBD1. The CDR3 spans 14 residues. Germline V lookup: CDR1 GTSNPN, CDR2 SVGIG (reference sequence). J gave up 4 bases and V 5 bases, and 10 bases lay outside the gene matches. In nucleotides, the CDR3 is TGTGCCTGGGTAGAAGGGGGCGATTTCACTGAAGCTTTCTTT. The encoded protein is CAWVEGGDFTEAFF.

This clone was counted a few times. J is TRBJ1-6 and V is TRBV19, with D hard to call. Trimming pared 5 bases from V and 8 bases from J, leaving 10 bases between. Germline CDR1 is LNHDA and CDR2 is SQIVND (reference sequence). The CDR3 sequence is 13 residues long. CDR3 DNA: TGTGCCAGTAGTCCATCCCCGGATTCACCCCTCCACTTT. Its protein is CASSPSPDSPLHF.

As regards this clone: The identical CDR3 is also encoded by other nucleotide sequences in the sample. The CDR3 region is CASSVASYNEQFF. The CDR3 DNA reads TGTGCCAGCAGCGTAGCGTCCTACAATGAGCAGTTCTTC. This rearrangement joins TRBV9 to TRBJ2-1; D remains ambiguous. CDR3 length equals 13 residues. From germline, CDR1 is SGDLS and CDR2 YYNGEE. V was clipped by 0 bases and J by 1 base, with 2 bases between them.

The rearrangement links TRBV30 to TRBJ1-1; 7 nucleotides align to TRBD1. Germline lookup yields CDR1 GTSNPN and CDR2 SVGIG (reference sequence). V shed 2 bases, J shed 4 bases, and the junction held 7 bases outside the gene matches. This CDR3 contains 14 residues. CDR3 DNA: TGTGCCTGGAGTTTCTCGACAGGGAGCACTGAAGCTTTCTTT. Its protein is CAWSFSTGSTEAFF.

The CDR3 region is CASRPGAGGVGEQFF. The DNA of the CDR3 is TGTGCCAGCCGACCGGGAGCGGGGGGAGTCGGTGAGCAGTTCTTC. V gene TRBV19 combines with J gene TRBJ2-1, with TRBD2 matching 9 bases. V was pared by 9 bases and J by 9 bases, with 15 bases of the junction left unmatched. CDR3 length equals 15 residues. Germline V gene data show CDR1 as LNHDA and CDR2 as SQIVND (reference sequence).

The J gene is TRBJ1-1, the V gene TRBV28, with 12 bases aligning to TRBD1. Germline assignment: CDR1 MDHEN and CDR2 SYDVKM. CDR3 size: 12 residues. The ends lost 6 bases at V and 11 bases at J; junction bases unmatched: 4. For the CDR3, the DNA is TGTGCCAGCAGCTCGGGACAGGGGGCCGCTTTCTTT. Encoded protein: CASSSGQGAAFF.

The CDR3 protein is CASSRQGHTEAFF. CDR3 nucleotides: TGTGCCAGTAGTAGACAGGGGCACACTGAAGCTTTCTTT. The chain is built from TRBV19 and TRBJ1-1, with 8 bases that match TRBD1. The CDR3 is 13 amino acids. The V gene end was trimmed by 4 bases and the J gene end by 3 bases; junction bases not matched to a gene: 1. Per the germline V gene, CDR1 is LNHDA and CDR2 is SQIVND (reference sequence).

This clone turned up a few times. This chain links TRBV5-6 with TRBJ1-2; TRBD1 is a possible D gene (5 bases). Per the germline V gene, CDR1 is SGHDT and CDR2 is YYEEEE. The CDR3 runs to 14 residues. V dropped 1 base and J dropped 7 bases, with 14 bases sitting between them. CDR3 amino acids: CASSLSAGIGGYTF. The CDR3 DNA follows: TGTGCCAGCAGCTTGTCGGCAGGGATCGGTGGCTACACCTTC.

This clone was counted a single time. Other nucleotide sequences in the sample specify the same CDR3. The gene calls are TRBV11-2 and TRBJ1-2; D is undetermined. CDR1 and CDR2 (germline): SGHAT, FQNNGV. V lost 3 bases to trimming and J lost 4 bases, with 15 bases between them. The CDR3 is 15 residues long. DNA for the CDR3: TGTGCCAGCAGCTTGGGCTTGGGTGGTGGCTATGGCTACACCTTC. It specifies CASSLGLGGGYGYTF.

V and J are TRBV19 and TRBJ1-5, with D unclear. The length of the CDR3 is 13 residues. Germline V CDR1 and CDR2: LNHDA, SQIVND (reference sequence). Trimming pared 5 bases from V and 11 bases from J, leaving 16 bases between. CDR3 sequence: CASSPGIRVAQHF. CDR3 nucleotide sequence: TGTGCCAGTAGTCCGGGGATCCGCGTGGCCCAGCATTTT.

The chain employs TRBV29-1 and TRBJ1-4; D is ambiguous. Germline V lookup: CDR1 SQVTM, CDR2 ANQGSEA. V lost 2 bases to trimming and J lost 13 bases, with 11 bases between them. This CDR3 spans 11 amino acids. The CDR3 here is CSVEWWGGLFF. CDR3 nucleotide sequence: TGCAGCGTTGAATGGTGGGGAGGACTGTTTTTT.

This chain uses TRBV6-5 with TRBJ1-4; D is unresolved. Germline values: CDR1 MNHEY, CDR2 SVGAGI. The CDR3 sequence is 16 residues long. The V end lost 4 bases, the J end lost 5 bases, and 17 bases lay between the germline ends. CDR3 in amino acids: CASSFRTGSKNEKLFF. CDR3 coding DNA: TGTGCCAGCAGTTTTAGGACGGGGAGTAAGAATGAAAAACTGTTTTTT.

The V gene is TRBV5-1, the J gene TRBJ2-5; 16 positions agree with TRBD2. The CDR3 is 15 amino acids. CDR1 is SGHRS, CDR2 YFSETQ, per germline. V lost 7 bases, J lost 6 bases, and 6 bases stayed unmatched. CDR3 region: CASGSGLAGGKTQYF. The CDR3 region has the DNA TGCGCCAGCGGCTCGGGACTAGCGGGGGGGAAGACCCAGTACTTC.

This chain connects TRBV3-1 (or the pseudogene TRBV3-2) to TRBJ2-3; TRBD1 aligns across 9 bases. The CDR3 is made up of 19 amino acids. V trimming: 0 bases; J trimming: 5 bases; junction bases outside the gene matches: 15. The germline V gene has CDR1 LGHDT and CDR2 YNNKEL (reference sequence). The CDR3 is CASSQDQVWGDREGDTQYF. The CDR3 DNA reads as TGTGCCAGCAGCCAAGATCAGGTGTGGGGGGACAGGGAAGGAGATACGCAGTATTTT.

The chain employs TRBV19 and TRBJ1-5, with TRBD1 matching 7 bases. The CDR3 runs to 15 residues. The V segment lost 3 bases and the J segment 2 bases; nucleotides outside the gene matches: 4. Germline CDR1 is LNHDA and CDR2 is SQIVND (reference sequence). The CDR3, as DNA: TGTGCCAGTAGTATCGACAGGGCCCGCAATCAGCCCCAGCATTTT. It codes for CASSIDRARNQPQHF.

The genes are TRBV6-6 and TRBJ1-2; 7 bases line up with TRBD1. The CDR3 contains 14 residues. Per germline, CDR1 MNHNY and CDR2 SVGAGI (reference sequence). V lost 4 bases and J lost 6; bases outside the gene matches: 8. The CDR3 is CASSSPTGADGYTF. In nucleotides, the CDR3 is TGTGCCAGCAGTTCCCCCACAGGGGCGGATGGCTACACCTTC.

The chain couples TRBV2 to TRBJ2-7, with D maybe TRBD1 (6 bases). Looked up from germline, CDR1 is SNHLY and CDR2 is FYNNEI. V lost 6 bases to trimming and J lost 0 bases, with 15 bases between them. The CDR3 runs to 15 residues. The CDR3 loop is CASRFLRDTSYEQYV. Here the CDR3 DNA reads TGTGCCAGCAGATTTTTAAGGGACACCTCCTACGAGCAGTACGTC.

The chain is built from TRBV30 and TRBJ2-1; 12 bases line up with TRBD2. Per germline, CDR1 GTSNPN and CDR2 SVGIG (reference sequence). The junction had 8 bases not matched to a gene; V was cut back by 5 bases and J by 6 bases. This CDR3 spans 15 amino acids. This chain's CDR3 is CAWGTGTSGSNEQFF. For the CDR3, the DNA is TGTGCCTGGGGTACCGGGACTAGCGGGTCCAATGAGCAGTTCTTC. Full variable domain (remainder filled in from reference TRBV30 and TRBJ2-1): SQTIHQWPATLVQPVGSPLSLECTVEGTSNPNLYWYRQAAGRGLQLLFYSVGIGQISSEVPQNLSASRPQDRQFILSSKKLLLSDSGFYLCAWGTGTSGSNEQFFGPGTRLTVL.

V and J are TRBV7-3 and TRBJ2-2, with D perhaps matching TRBD2 (6 bases). The CDR3 has 18 amino acids. The germline CDR1 and CDR2 sequences are SGHTA and FQGTGA. Trimming removed 0 bases at V and 2 bases at J, with 16 bases between. The CDR3 reads CASSLTWGTGANTGELFF. The CDR3 region has the DNA TGTGCCAGCAGCTTAACCTGGGGTACGGGAGCAAACACCGGGGAGCTGTTTTTT.

V is TRBV28 and J is TRBJ2-7; 7 bases agree with TRBD2. The length of the CDR3 is 15 residues. V lost 5 bases, J lost 0 bases, and 7 bases stayed unmatched. Germline V gives CDR1 MDHEN, CDR2 SYDVKM. This CDR3 is CASSLHTSVSYEQYF. The CDR3 DNA reads as TGTGCCAGCAGTCTCCATACTAGCGTCTCCTACGAGCAGTACTTC. Looking up the rest from reference TRBV28 and TRBJ2-7 gives the full variable domain: DVKVTQSSRYLVKRTGEKVFLECVQDMDHENMFWYRQDPGLGLRLIYFSYDVKMKEKGDIPEGYSVSREKKERFSLILESASTNQTSMYLCASSLHTSVSYEQYFGPGTRLTVT.

The chain couples TRBV4-2 to TRBJ1-4, with no clear D. Trimming removed 0 bases from V and 0 bases from J, with 8 bases in between. The CDR3 runs to 16 residues. Germline V gene sequence: CDR1 LGHNA, CDR2 YNFKEQ. The CDR3 reads CASSQERGSTNEKLFF. The CDR3 DNA sequence: TGTGCCAGCAGCCAAGAGCGCGGCTCAACTAATGAAAAACTGTTTTTT.

The chain recombines TRBV19 with TRBJ1-6, with TRBD1 matching 7 bases. Germline loops: CDR1 LNHDA, CDR2 SQIVND (reference sequence). Losses at the gene ends were 5 bases for V and 9 bases for J; bases not matched to a gene: 10. This CDR3 has 15 amino acids. CDR3 loop: CASSPEGGQISPLHF. CDR3 in DNA: TGTGCCAGTAGTCCGGAGGGGGGACAGATTTCACCCCTCCACTTT.